What follows are 18 T cell receptor beta chains derived from one specimen sequenced in a study of somatic mutations in cytotoxic T cells in rheumatoid arthritis. Sequencing used immunoSEQ multiplex PCR; TCRdb keeps in-frame clones, though not all of them. The sample yields approximately 12,000 clones, about four fifths seen once. The sequencing input was CD8+ T cells sorted from blood. These receptors came from a woman between 55 and 75 years old in good health.

The V call is TRBV10-3, the J call TRBJ1-1, with TRBD1 matching 9 bases. This CDR3 has 16 residues. Germline-derived CDR1 and CDR2 are ENHRY and SYGVKD. J was trimmed by 6 bases and V by 10 bases; bases with no gene match: 18. The CDR3 DNA follows: TGTGCCACCCAACACGGGACAGGGTCTTTTCGCCCTGAAGCTTTCTTT. Its translation is CATQHGTGSFRPEAFF.

The chain recombines TRBV28 with TRBJ2-7, with 12 bases that match TRBD1. V gave up 4 bases and J gave up 6 bases; unmatched junction bases: 13. Germline V gene sequence: CDR1 MDHEN, CDR2 SYDVKM. CDR3 length equals 17 residues. In DNA, the CDR3 is TGTGCCAGCAGTTCCGGGACAGGGGGCGCCCCTTGGGCCGAGCAGTACTTC. Amino acids: CASSSGTGGAPWAEQYF.

This clone was detected once. The chain has TRBV6-1 and TRBJ2-3; 10 nucleotides match TRBD1. V shed 6 bases, J shed 0 bases, and the junction held 3 bases outside the gene matches. Germline V gene data show CDR1 as MNHNS and CDR2 as SASEGT. This CDR3 is built from 15 residues. CDR3: CASRGDRGSTDTQYF. The DNA of the CDR3 is TGTGCCAGCAGGGGGGACAGGGGCAGCACAGATACGCAGTATTTT.

The V and J genes are TRBV6-1 and TRBJ2-5; the D is unclear. The CDR3 consists of 14 residues. CDR1 is MNHNS, CDR2 SASEGT, per germline. Deletions cut 4 bases from V and 5 bases from J, with 14 bases between. CDR3 sequence: CASSAIASGETQYF. CDR3 DNA: TGTGCCAGCAGTGCGATAGCCTCCGGGGAGACCCAGTACTTC.

The V call is TRBV5-4, the J call TRBJ2-1; 8 nucleotides agree with TRBD1. Germline loops: CDR1 SGHNT, CDR2 YYREEE (reference sequence). V trimming: 2 bases; J trimming: 9 bases; junction bases outside the gene matches: 4. There are 13 residues in the CDR3. The CDR3 DNA reads as TGTGCCAGCAGCTTCACAGGACAGGGTGAGCAGTTCTTC. The encoded protein is CASSFTGQGEQFF.

The chain uses TRBV5-1 and TRBJ1-1, with no clear D. This CDR3 region has 13 residues. Trimming removed 3 bases from V and 6 bases from J, with 12 bases in between. Germline V gene sequence: CDR1 SGHRS, CDR2 YFSETQ. CDR3 sequence: CASSYGLVSEAFF. In DNA form, the CDR3 reads TGCGCCAGCAGCTACGGACTCGTCTCTGAAGCTTTCTTT.

This clone was recorded only once. The chain couples TRBV21-1 to TRBJ2-7; whether TRBD1, the table's D call, matches the DNA was not checked. TRBV21-1 is shown as a pseudogene. The CDR3 extends over 15 amino acids. The CDR3 sequence is CASSKGPGQGDEQYV. The DNA of the CDR3 is TGTGCCAGCAGCAAAGGCCCTGGACAGGGCGACGAGCAGTACGTC.

The chain recombines TRBV28 with TRBJ2-2, with 7 bases identical to TRBD2. The CDR3 contains 15 residues. Germline V CDR1 and CDR2: MDHEN, SYDVKM. J lost 9 bases, V lost 5 bases, and 12 bases had no gene match. CDR3 coding DNA: TGTGCCAGCAGTATCGGCGCGGCGGGGGTCTGGGAGCTGTTTTTT. Protein product: CASSIGAAGVWELFF.

This clone was counted between two and nine times. The V and J genes are TRBV7-2 and TRBJ2-5, with 7 bases identical to TRBD2. Germline loops: CDR1 SGHTA, CDR2 FQGNSA. The CDR3 is 15 amino acids. Unmatched junction bases numbered 12, after V lost 6 bases and J lost 5 bases. CDR3 bases: TGTGCCAGCAGACCCCTAGCGGACCTAGGGGAGACCCAGTACTTC. Protein: CASRPLADLGETQYF.

This clone has a handful of counts. The chain couples TRBV4-2 to TRBJ2-1, with TRBD2 matching over 14 bases. V lost 1 base to trimming and J lost 4 bases; unmatched junction nucleotides: 0. This CDR3 has 16 residues. Per the germline V gene, CDR1 is LGHNA and CDR2 is YNFKEQ. The CDR3 DNA follows: TGTGCCAGCAGCCAAGGACTAGCGGGGGGGTACAATGAGCAGTTCTTC. Its protein is CASSQGLAGGYNEQFF.

The J gene is TRBJ1-4, the V gene TRBV7-9; the match to TRBD1 covers 9 bases. Germline CDR1 and CDR2: SEHNR and FQNEAQ (reference sequence). J was trimmed by 8 bases and V by 1 base; bases with no gene match: 5. The length of the CDR3 is 15 residues. As DNA, the CDR3 is TGTGCCAGCAGCTTAGGGGGACAGGGACGCGAAAAACTGTTTTTT. Amino acids: CASSLGGQGREKLFF.

The gene calls are TRBV27 and TRBJ2-1; 9 positions match TRBD1. The CDR3 length is 15 residues. The germline gives CDR1 MNHEY, CDR2 SMNVEV (reference sequence). The J segment lost 4 bases and the V segment lost 3 bases, leaving 4 bases of the junction unmatched. The CDR3 region is CASSFRDRDYNEQFF. The CDR3 DNA reads TGTGCCAGCAGTTTTCGGGACAGGGATTACAATGAGCAGTTCTTC.

The V call is TRBV11-3, the J call TRBJ2-7, with D possibly matching TRBD1 (7 bases). The V gene's germline CDR1 is SGHNT and CDR2 YENEEA. V lost 0 bases and J lost 4, with 19 bases in between. This CDR3 has 17 residues. The CDR3 bases are TGTGCCAGCAGCTTAGATCCAGGGGGGACTTCTCCTTACGAGCAGTACGTC. Translation gives CASSLDPGGTSPYEQYV.

The V and J genes are TRBV6-4 and TRBJ2-3; 8 nucleotides match TRBD1. The CDR3 has 16 amino acids. V lost 2 bases to trimming and J lost 1 base; unmatched junction nucleotides: 5. Germline assignment: CDR1 MRHNA and CDR2 SNTAGT. Here the CDR3 DNA reads TGTGCCAGCAGTGACACCGGACAGGGAGGCACAGATACGCAGTATTTT. Its translation: CASSDTGQGGTDTQYF.

There are a few counts of this clone. The chain combines TRBV4-1 with TRBJ1-1; perhaps TRBD1 as D (5 bases). This CDR3 spans 13 amino acids. Trimming pared 0 bases from V and 10 bases from J, leaving 12 bases between. Per germline, CDR1 MGHRA and CDR2 YSYEKL. The CDR3 coding sequence is TGCGCCAGCAGCCAAGACCCCCCGGGGGGAGCTTTCTTT. Residues: CASSQDPPGGAFF.

The CDR3 coding sequence is TGTGCCACGGGGCAGGGGGTAACTAATGAAAAACTGTTTTTT. Translating it yields CATGQGVTNEKLFF. This chain uses TRBV15 with TRBJ1-4; 7 bases match TRBD1. Germline lookup yields CDR1 LNHNV and CDR2 YYDKDF (reference sequence). This CDR3 is 14 amino acids long. V lost 9 bases, J lost 1 base, and 5 bases stayed unmatched.

This clone came up once. This chain connects TRBV2 to TRBJ2-1; D perhaps matches TRBD1 (5 bases). Germline V gives CDR1 SNHLY, CDR2 FYNNEI. The CDR3 contains 12 residues. The germline V and J ends were trimmed by 3 bases and 6 bases, with 6 bases remaining between them. This CDR3 is CASSDRVNEQFF. The CDR3 bases are TGTGCCAGCAGTGACAGGGTCAATGAGCAGTTCTTC.

CDR3 nucleotides: TGTGCCAGCAGTTTAGTCGTCGTCTCCAATCAGCCCCAGCATTTT. Translated, it gives CASSLVVVSNQPQHF. The J gene is TRBJ1-5, the V gene TRBV28; no firm D call. The CDR3 runs 15 residues. CDR1 MDHEN and CDR2 SYDVKM come from the germline V gene. The ends were cut back, 2 bases at V and 3 bases at J, with 11 bases in the middle. Variable domain in full (rest from reference TRBV28 and TRBJ1-5): DVKVTQSSRYLVKRTGEKVFLECVQDMDHENMFWYRQDPGLGLRLIYFSYDVKMKEKGDIPEGYSVSREKKERFSLILESASTNQTSMYLCASSLVVVSNQPQHFGDGTRLSIL.